This T cell receptor beta chain was recovered during a study of shared clonotypes between healthy human individuals. Libraries were prepared by immunoSEQ multiplex PCR; TCRdb keeps only in-frame clonotypes and omits some of them. The table lists some 980,000 clones, approximately 80% of them singletons. V lost 3 bases and J 11 bases, leaving 23 bases between the germline ends. Germline values: CDR1 MDHEN, CDR2 SYDVKM. The CDR3 extends over 16 amino acids. The sample was memory CD4+ T cells sorted from blood. The subset is: CD45RA-negative fraction. The chain carries TRBV28 and TRBJ2-4; D is possibly TRBD1 or TRBD2 (5 bases each). The receptor was derived from a man aged 18 to 30 in good health. This chain's CDR3 is CASSLRAGWGRGVQYF. In nucleotides, the CDR3 is TGTGCCAGCAGTTTGAGGGCAGGGTGGGGGAGAGGAGTTCAGTACTTC.